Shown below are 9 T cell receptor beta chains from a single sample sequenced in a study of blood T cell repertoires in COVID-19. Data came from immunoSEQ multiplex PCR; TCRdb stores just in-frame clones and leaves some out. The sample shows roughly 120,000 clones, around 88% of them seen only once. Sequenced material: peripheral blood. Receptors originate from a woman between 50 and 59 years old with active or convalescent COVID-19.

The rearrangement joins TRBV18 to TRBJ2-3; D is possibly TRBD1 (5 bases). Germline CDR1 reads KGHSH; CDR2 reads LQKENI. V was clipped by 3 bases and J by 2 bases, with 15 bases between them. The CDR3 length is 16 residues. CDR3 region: CASSPIPTALTDTQYF. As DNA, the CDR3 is TGTGCCAGCTCACCGATTCCGACAGCTCTCACAGATACGCAGTATTTT.

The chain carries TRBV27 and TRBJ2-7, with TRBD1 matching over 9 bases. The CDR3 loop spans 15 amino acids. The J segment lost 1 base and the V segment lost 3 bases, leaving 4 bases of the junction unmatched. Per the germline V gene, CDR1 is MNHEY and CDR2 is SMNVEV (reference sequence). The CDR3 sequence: CASSFRDRVSYEQYF. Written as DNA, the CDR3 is TGTGCCAGCAGTTTCCGGGACAGGGTATCCTACGAGCAGTACTTC.

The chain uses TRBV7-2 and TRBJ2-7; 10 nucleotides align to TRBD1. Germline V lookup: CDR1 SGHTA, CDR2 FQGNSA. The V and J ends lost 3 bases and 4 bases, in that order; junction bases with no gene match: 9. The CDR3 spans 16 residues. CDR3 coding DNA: TGTGCCAGCAGCTTGAGGACAGGGGGTGGTATTTACGAGCAGTACTTC. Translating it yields CASSLRTGGGIYEQYF.

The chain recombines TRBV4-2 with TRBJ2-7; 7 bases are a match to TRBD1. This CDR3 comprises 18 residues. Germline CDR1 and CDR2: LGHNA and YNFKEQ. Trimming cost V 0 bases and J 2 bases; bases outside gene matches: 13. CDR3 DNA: TGTGCCAGCAGCCAAGAACTAATACTACAGGGGAGCACCTACGAGCAGTACTTC. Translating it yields CASSQELILQGSTYEQYF.

The CDR3: CASSLSEGDRAYNEQFF. The DNA for the CDR3 is TGTGCCAGCAGCTTATCAGAAGGGGACAGGGCCTACAATGAGCAGTTCTTC. The chain couples TRBV7-9 to TRBJ2-1; 9 bases line up with TRBD1. Unmatched junction bases numbered 7, after V lost 2 bases and J lost 2 bases. The CDR3 contains 17 residues. Per the germline V gene, CDR1 is SEHNR and CDR2 is FQNEAQ (reference sequence).

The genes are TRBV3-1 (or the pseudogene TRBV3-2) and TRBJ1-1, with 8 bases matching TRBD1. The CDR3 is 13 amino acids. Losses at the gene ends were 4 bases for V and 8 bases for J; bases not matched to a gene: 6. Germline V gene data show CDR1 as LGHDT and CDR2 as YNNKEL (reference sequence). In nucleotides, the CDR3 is TGTGCCAGCAGCCGAGATTACAGGGGGGAAGCTTTCTTT. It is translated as CASSRDYRGEAFF.

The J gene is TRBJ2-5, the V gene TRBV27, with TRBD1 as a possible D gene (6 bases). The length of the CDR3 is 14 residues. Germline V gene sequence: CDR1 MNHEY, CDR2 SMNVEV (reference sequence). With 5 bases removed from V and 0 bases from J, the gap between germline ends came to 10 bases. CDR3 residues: CASSPTGNQETQYF. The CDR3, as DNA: TGTGCCAGCAGTCCTACAGGGAACCAAGAGACCCAGTACTTC.

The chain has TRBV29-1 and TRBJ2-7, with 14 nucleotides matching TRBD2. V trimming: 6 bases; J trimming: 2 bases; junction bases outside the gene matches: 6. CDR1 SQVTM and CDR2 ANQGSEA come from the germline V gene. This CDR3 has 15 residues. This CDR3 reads CSVVPGLAGAYEQYF. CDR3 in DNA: TGCAGCGTCGTACCGGGACTAGCGGGGGCCTACGAGCAGTACTTC.

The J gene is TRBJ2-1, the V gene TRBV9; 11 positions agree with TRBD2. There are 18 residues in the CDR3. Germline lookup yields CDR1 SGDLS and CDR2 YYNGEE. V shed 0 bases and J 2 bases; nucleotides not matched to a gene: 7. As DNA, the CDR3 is TGTGCCAGCAGCGTAGATAGCGGGAGGGCCTGGGCCTACAATGAGCAGTTCTTC. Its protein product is CASSVDSGRAWAYNEQFF.